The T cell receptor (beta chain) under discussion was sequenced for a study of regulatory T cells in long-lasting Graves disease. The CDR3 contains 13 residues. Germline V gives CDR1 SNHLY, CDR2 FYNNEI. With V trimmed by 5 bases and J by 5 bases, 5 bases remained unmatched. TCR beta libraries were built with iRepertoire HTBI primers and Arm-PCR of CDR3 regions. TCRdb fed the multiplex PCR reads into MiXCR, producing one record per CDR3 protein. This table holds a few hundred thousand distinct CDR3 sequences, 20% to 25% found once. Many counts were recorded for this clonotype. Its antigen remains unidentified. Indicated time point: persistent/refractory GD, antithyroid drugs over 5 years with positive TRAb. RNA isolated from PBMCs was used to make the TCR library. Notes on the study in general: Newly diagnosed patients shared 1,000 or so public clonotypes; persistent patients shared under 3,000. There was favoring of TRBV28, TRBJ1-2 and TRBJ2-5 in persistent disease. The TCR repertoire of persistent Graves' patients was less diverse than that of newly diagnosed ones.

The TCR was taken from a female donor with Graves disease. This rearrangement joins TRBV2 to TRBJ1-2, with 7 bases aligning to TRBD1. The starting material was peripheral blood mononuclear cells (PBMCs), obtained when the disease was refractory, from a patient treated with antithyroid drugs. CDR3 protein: CASSSWTGYGYTF. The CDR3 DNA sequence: TGTGCCAGCAGTTCATGGACAGGTTATGGCTACACCTTC.